This is a list of T cell receptor beta chains from one sample in a study of T cells in Graves' hyperthyroidism and ophthalmopathy. TCRdb re-called the multiplex PCR reads with MiXCR, one entry per CDR3 protein. The repertoire consists of about 640,000 distinct CDR3 sequences, with 14% occurring once and the leading ten covering around 13%. The sample comprised blood. These TCRs come from a woman aged 50 to 60 with Graves' ophthalmopathy. The CDR3 runs from the conserved cysteine through the conserved F or W. A D gene is named only where the DNA matches it firmly. Not every row has a clone size; where given, it reads once, few, many or a size class.

V	J	D	size	DNA	CDR3
TRBV20-1	TRBJ1-4	NA	few	TGCAGTGCTCAGCTGCAAGCAACTAATGAAAAACTGTTTTTT	CSAQLQATNEKLFF
TRBV5-1	TRBJ2-7	TRBD1	many	TGCGCCAGCAGCCCGGGACAGGGGTTAAGCTCCTACGAGCAGTACTTC	CASSPGQGLSSYEQYF
TRBV15	TRBJ2-7	TRBD1	NA	TGTGCCACCAGCAGAAGGGGCCAGGGGGTCCACGAGCAGTACTTC	CATSRRGQGVHEQYF
TRBV7-9	TRBJ2-7	NA	few	TGTGCCAGCAGCTTCAGGGGTAGTTCGGACAATGAGCAGTACTTC	CASSFRGSSDNEQYF
TRBV28	TRBJ1-1	TRBD1	many	TGTGCCAGCAGTCCCCGGACAGGGGTCATCACTGAAGCTTTCTTT	CASSPRTGVITEAFF
TRBV9	TRBJ2-1	TRBD1	NA	TGTGCCAGCAGCTTCCGACAGGGAAGGCAGTTCTTC	CASSFRQGRQFF
TRBV14	TRBJ2-5	NA	NA	TGTGCCAGCAGCCAAGAAGTAGTAAGTTCTCCGACCCAGTACTTC	CASSQEVVSSPTQYF
TRBV20-1	TRBJ1-6	NA	many	TGCAGTGCTAGAGTCCCAGGGAGTTATAATTCACCCCTCCACTTT	CSARVPGSYNSPLHF
TRBV5-1	TRBJ1-2	NA	few	TGCGCCAGCAGCTTGGCACGACGGGGGCTTCTTGGCTACACCTTC	CASSLARRGLLGYTF
TRBV5-1	TRBJ2-5	TRBD2	NA	TGCGCCAGCAGCTTGGGTTTCCTAGCGGGAGACGAGACCCAGTACTTC	CASSLGFLAGDETQYF
TRBV14	TRBJ2-7	NA	many	TGTGCCAGCAGCCCCCAAGGGACTGGTGTCGAGCAGTACTTC	CASSPQGTGVEQYF
TRBV30	TRBJ2-7	TRBD1	many	TGTGCCTGGAGTAGCATTGGGACAGGATTCTACGAGCAGTACTTC	CAWSSIGTGFYEQYF
TRBV10-3	TRBJ1-1	NA	NA	TGTGCCATCAGTGAGCCCCCCCCCTTCGGCAGGGGCCGAATGAACACTGAAGCTTTCTTT	CAISEPPPFGRGRMNTEAFF
TRBV6-1	TRBJ2-7	TRBD2	many	TGTGCCAGCAGTGCCGGGACTAGCGATGGTTACGAGCAGTACTTC	CASSAGTSDGYEQYF
TRBV27	TRBJ2-7	NA	many	TGTGCCAGCAGTTTAGGGCAGTTTTACGAGCAGTACTTC	CASSLGQFYEQYF
TRBV3-1	TRBJ2-7	NA	many	TGTGCCAGCAGCCAAGTTTACAGGGTCGAGCAGTACTTC	CASSQVYRVEQYF
TRBV6-2/TRBV6-3	TRBJ2-5	TRBD2	many	TGTGCCAGCAGTATACCGACTAGCGGACAAGAGACCCAGTACTTC	CASSIPTSGQETQYF
TRBV6-1	TRBJ2-4	NA	NA	TGTGCCAGCAGAGACAACTTGGATATAGCCAAAAACATTCAGTACTTC	CASRDNLDIAKNIQYF
TRBV7-9	TRBJ1-1	TRBD1	NA	TGTGCCAGCAGCCCTCTTATCCCGGGACAGGGTGAAGCTTTCTTT	CASSPLIPGQGEAFF
TRBV7-8	TRBJ1-6	NA	NA	TGTGCCAGCAGCCAATGGGGGGGAACCGGGAGTCTAAATTCACCCCTCCACTTT	CASSQWGGTGSLNSPLHF
TRBV2	TRBJ2-1	NA	NA	TGTGCCAGCAGTGGGGCCCGCTCCTACAATGAGCAGTTCTTC	CASSGARSYNEQFF
TRBV18	TRBJ2-7	NA	many	TGTGCCAGCTCTTCCGGGCCTCCTAGCTCCTACGAGCAGTACTTC	CASSSGPPSSYEQYF
TRBV7-2	TRBJ2-7	TRBD2	many	TGTGCCAGCAGCTCGGATGGGACTAGCGGGAGCTACGAGCAGTACTTC	CASSSDGTSGSYEQYF
TRBV4-3	TRBJ2-1	NA	few	TGCGCCAGCAGCCAAGACGGGAGAACCTACAATGAGCAGTTCTTC	CASSQDGRTYNEQFF
TRBV7-3	TRBJ2-7	TRBD2	many	TGTGCCAGCAGCCCTATCTGGACTAGCGGGTTACACGAGCAGTACTTC	CASSPIWTSGLHEQYF
TRBV12-3/TRBV12-4	TRBJ2-1	TRBD2	many	TGTGCCAGCAGTTTATCGGGCGGGAGGGCCGCTGAGCAGTTCTTC	CASSLSGGRAAEQFF
TRBV7-3	TRBJ2-1	TRBD2	many	TGTGCCAGCAGCTCCGGACTAGCGGGGGGAGGCAATGAGCAGTTCTTC	CASSSGLAGGGNEQFF
TRBV28	TRBJ2-3	TRBD2	NA	TGTGCCAGCAGTTTTGCCGCTTTTAGCGGGAGGGCCTTAGATACGCAGTATTTT	CASSFAAFSGRALDTQYF
TRBV5-1	TRBJ2-1	NA	many	TGCGCCAGCAGCTTGGCCTACGCACAATCCTACAATGAGCAGTTCTTC	CASSLAYAQSYNEQFF
TRBV3-1	TRBJ2-1	NA	few	TGTGCCAGCAGCCAAGAGCTGGGACTGACGAATGAGCAGTTCTTC	CASSQELGLTNEQFF
TRBV12-3/TRBV12-4	TRBJ1-2	TRBD1	many	TGTGCCAGCAGCCCGGGACAGTCCTATGGCTACACCTTC	CASSPGQSYGYTF
TRBV7-9	TRBJ2-1	NA	NA	TGTGCCAGCAGCCCGTGGGGGTCCTACAATGAGCAGTTCTTC	CASSPWGSYNEQFF